These T cell receptor beta chains were read from a single sample in a study of blood T cells in healthy people across ages. TCRdb reprocessed the 5' RACE reads with MiXCR, giving one entry per CDR3 protein. Of around 1,500,000 distinct CDR3 sequences listed, 42% are singletons. The sample consisted of blood. These receptors were collected from a woman between 18 and 29 years old in good health. Both conserved end residues are part of each CDR3. The D gene is left open where the match is weak. Rows may omit the clone size; those that give it use once, few, many or a size class.

j_gene,v_gene,abundance,d_gene,CDR3nt,CDR3aa
TRBJ1-6,TRBV14,few,NA,TGTGCCAGCAGCCAAGATCATAGGGGATATAATTCACCCCTCCACTTT,CASSQDHRGYNSPLHF
TRBJ1-1,TRBV20-1,few,TRBD1,TGCAGTGCTAGGTCCAGGGGGGGGGTTGGCACTGAAGCTTTCTTT,CSARSRGGVGTEAFF
TRBJ1-4,TRBV25-1,NA,NA,TGTGCCAGCAGGGCTATAACTTGGCCTGAAGAACTGTTTTTT,CASRAITWPEELFF
TRBJ1-1,TRBV12-3/TRBV12-4,NA,TRBD1,TGTGCCAGCAGCCTAAACAGGGGCGAGGGCACTGAAGCTTTCTTT,CASSLNRGEGTEAFF
TRBJ2-7,TRBV28,NA,NA,TGTGCCAGCGCTGCTCCAGACATAGTCCCCAACGAGCAGTACTTC,CASAAPDIVPNEQYF
TRBJ1-2,TRBV6-6,NA,NA,TGTGCCAGCACTAAAACCTGGACTGATTTGAACTATGGCTACACCTTC,CASTKTWTDLNYGYTF
TRBJ2-7,TRBV20-1,few,NA,TGCAGTGCTTGGCCCCTAGGCTACGAGCAGTACTTC,CSAWPLGYEQYF
TRBJ2-3,TRBV5-6,NA,NA,TGTGCCAGCAAAGTCGCTGATACGCAGTATTTT,CASKVADTQYF
TRBJ1-4,TRBV7-2,NA,TRBD1,TGTGCCAGCAGCTTAGGGAGGACAGGGTCTAATGAAAAACTGTTTTTT,CASSLGRTGSNEKLFF
TRBJ1-2,TRBV29-1,few,NA,TGCAGCGTTGAAATATCGTGGGGTGTGGGTGGCTACACCTTC,CSVEISWGVGGYTF
TRBJ2-1,TRBV20-1,few,NA,TGCAGTGCGGGTCTAGCGCTTCAAAGCTCCTACAATGAGCAGTTCTTC,CSAGLALQSSYNEQFF
TRBJ2-3,TRBV10-3,few,NA,TGTGCCATCAGGGACTCCAATGGAGGAGATACGCAGTATTTT,CAIRDSNGGDTQYF
TRBJ1-5,TRBV20-1,few,TRBD1,TGCAGTGCTTGGGACAGGGATACCGATCAGCCCCAGCATTTT,CSAWDRDTDQPQHF
TRBJ2-3,TRBV3-1,few,NA,TGTGCCAGCAGCCAAGATCTTACGGTTCACACAGATACGCAGTATTTT,CASSQDLTVHTDTQYF
TRBJ2-3,TRBV20-1,few,NA,TGCAGTGCTAGTGGGCGGGCCTCTAGCACAGATACGCAGTATTTT,CSASGRASSTDTQYF
TRBJ1-1,TRBV7-2,NA,NA,TGTGCCAGCAGTTTAGGCCCACTTGGGGGGGACAACACTGAAGCTTTCTTT,CASSLGPLGGDNTEAFF
TRBJ2-1,TRBV27,few,NA,TGTGCCAGTGCAGCAGTGGAGGGTCTAAACAATGAGCAGTTCTTC,CASAAVEGLNNEQFF
TRBJ1-2,TRBV7-2,NA,TRBD1,TGTGCCAGCAGCTCATCTACAGGGGGCGCATCTGGCTACACCTTC,CASSSSTGGASGYTF
TRBJ2-4,TRBV6-4,NA,NA,TGTGCCAGCAGTCACCGGGCGGACTTAAAAAACATTCAGTACTTC,CASSHRADLKNIQYF
TRBJ2-5,TRBV2,NA,NA,TGTGCCAGCAGTGAGGCGCCGCTAGCAGGGCTATGGGGTAGGACCCAGTACTTC,CASSEAPLAGLWGRTQYF
TRBJ2-1,TRBV12-5,NA,TRBD1,TGTGCTAGTGGTTCCCCGACAGGGGGCTTGTCCAGTGAGCAGTTCTTC,CASGSPTGGLSSEQFF
TRBJ2-5,TRBV20-1,NA,NA,TGCAGTGCTAGACCTGGACAGAAACAAGAGACCCAGTACTTC,CSARPGQKQETQYF
TRBJ2-2,TRBV2,NA,NA,TGTGCCAGCGAACCCCAGGCCAGTAAGACCGGGGAGCTGTTTTTT,CASEPQASKTGELFF
TRBJ2-7,TRBV3-1,NA,NA,TGTGCCAGCAGCCAAAGAATGTGGGGTCGCTCCTACGAGCAGTACTTC,CASSQRMWGRSYEQYF
TRBJ2-4,TRBV5-1,NA,TRBD1,TGCGCCAGCAGGTTGGGACCCGTTACAGGGGACGGCAAGCAGTACTTC,CASRLGPVTGDGKQYF
TRBJ1-2,TRBV27,few,NA,TGTGCCAGCAGTCCAGGGTTGGGCTATGGCTACACCTTC,CASSPGLGYGYTF
TRBJ1-2,TRBV5-1,NA,NA,TGCGCCAGCAGCTTGGCGAAGAGCTCACCTAACGGCTACACCTTC,CASSLAKSSPNGYTF
TRBJ1-6,TRBV7-2,few,NA,TGTGCCAGCAGCTTTGAATGGCATAATTCACCCCTCCACTTT,CASSFEWHNSPLHF
TRBJ1-2,TRBV20-1,NA,NA,NA,CSAPRRDRYSYGCTF
TRBJ1-2,TRBV30,NA,NA,TGTGCCAAACAGGGTCACTATGGCTACACCTTC,CAKQGHYGYTF
TRBJ2-3,TRBV5-1,NA,TRBD1,TGCGCCAGCAGCCTGGTTGGGACAGGGGTTACAGATACGCAGTATTTT,CASSLVGTGVTDTQYF
TRBJ2-3,TRBV10-3,NA,NA,TGTGCCATCTCTCTGGGAGGCGCCACAGATACGCAGTATTTT,CAISLGGATDTQYF
TRBJ2-5,TRBV6-1,NA,NA,TGTGCCAGCAGTGGACTACAGCCCCAAGAGACCCAGTACTTC,CASSGLQPQETQYF
TRBJ2-3,TRBV28,many,TRBD2,TGTGCCATCCATCCTCCTACCGGGACTAGCGGTATCAGGTACACAGATACGCAGTATTTT,CAIHPPTGTSGIRYTDTQYF
TRBJ2-4,TRBV5-6,NA,TRBD2,TGTGCCAGCAGCTCTAAACGACTAGCGGGAGGGCGAAACATTCAGTACTTC,CASSSKRLAGGRNIQYF
TRBJ1-1,TRBV6-2/TRBV6-3,few,TRBD1,TGTGCCGTGCAAGCCTGGGACAGCTCTGAAGCTTTCTTT,CAVQAWDSSEAFF
TRBJ2-2,TRBV20-1,once,NA,TGCAGTGCTCCGGACTTGAACACCGGGGAGCTGTTTTTT,CSAPDLNTGELFF
TRBJ2-1,TRBV27,NA,NA,TGTGCCAGCAGAGGCGGGGGCTACGGGGCCTGGGGCTACAATGAGCAGTTCTTC,CASRGGGYGAWGYNEQFF